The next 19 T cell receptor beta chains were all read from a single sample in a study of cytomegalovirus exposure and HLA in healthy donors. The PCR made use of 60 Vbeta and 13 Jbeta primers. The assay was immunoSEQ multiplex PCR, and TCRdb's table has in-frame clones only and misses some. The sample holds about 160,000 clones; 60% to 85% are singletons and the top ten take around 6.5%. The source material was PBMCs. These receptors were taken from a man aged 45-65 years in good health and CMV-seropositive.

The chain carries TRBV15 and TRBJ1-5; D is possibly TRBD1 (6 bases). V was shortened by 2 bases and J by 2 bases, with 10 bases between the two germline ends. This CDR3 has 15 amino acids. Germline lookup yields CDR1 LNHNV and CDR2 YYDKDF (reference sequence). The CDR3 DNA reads TGTGCCACCAGCAGAAACAGGGTCGGCAATCAGCCCCAGCATTTT. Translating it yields CATSRNRVGNQPQHF.

The DNA of the CDR3 is TGTGCCAGCAGCTTCCATAGCAATCAGCCCCAGCATTTT. Amino acids: CASSFHSNQPQHF. V usage is TRBV5-5 and J usage is TRBJ1-5; unclear D gene. This CDR3 has 13 amino acids. The germline V and J ends were trimmed by 2 bases and 0 bases, with 3 bases remaining between them. From germline, CDR1 is SGHKS and CDR2 YYEKEE (reference sequence).

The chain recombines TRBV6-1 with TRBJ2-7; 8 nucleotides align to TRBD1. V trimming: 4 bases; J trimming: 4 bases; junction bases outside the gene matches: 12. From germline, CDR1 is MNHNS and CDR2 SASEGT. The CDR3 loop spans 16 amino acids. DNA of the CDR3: TGTGCCAGCAGTGCAATCGCCCTGAGACAGGGGTACGAGCAGTACTTC. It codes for CASSAIALRQGYEQYF.

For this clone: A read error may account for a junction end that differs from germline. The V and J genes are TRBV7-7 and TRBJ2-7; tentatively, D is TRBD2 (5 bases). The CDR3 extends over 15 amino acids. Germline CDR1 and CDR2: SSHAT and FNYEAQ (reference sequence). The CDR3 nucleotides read TGTGCTAGCAGCCCGGAGGTTGGGGTACCTCTCGAGCAGTACTTC. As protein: CASSPEVGVPLEQYF.

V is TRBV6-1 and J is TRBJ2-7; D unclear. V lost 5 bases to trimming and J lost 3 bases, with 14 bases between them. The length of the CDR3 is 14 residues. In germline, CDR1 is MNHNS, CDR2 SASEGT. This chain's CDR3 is CASSMVGLSYEQYF. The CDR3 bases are TGTGCCAGCAGTATGGTGGGCCTAAGCTACGAGCAGTACTTC.

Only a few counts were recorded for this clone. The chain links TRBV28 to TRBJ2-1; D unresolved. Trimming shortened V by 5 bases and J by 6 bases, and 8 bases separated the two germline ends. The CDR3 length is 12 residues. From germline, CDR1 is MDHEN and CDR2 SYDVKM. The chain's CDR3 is CASSSPLNEQFF. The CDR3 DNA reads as TGTGCCAGCAGTAGCCCCCTCAATGAGCAGTTCTTC.

CDR3 sequence: CSVDRLADTGELFF. The CDR3 DNA reads TGCAGCGTTGATAGACTGGCAGACACCGGGGAGCTGTTTTTT. This chain links TRBV29-1 with TRBJ2-2, with D uncertain. Germline assignment: CDR1 SQVTM and CDR2 ANQGSEA. The CDR3 spans 14 residues. V was trimmed by 3 bases and J by 3 bases, leaving 11 bases between them.

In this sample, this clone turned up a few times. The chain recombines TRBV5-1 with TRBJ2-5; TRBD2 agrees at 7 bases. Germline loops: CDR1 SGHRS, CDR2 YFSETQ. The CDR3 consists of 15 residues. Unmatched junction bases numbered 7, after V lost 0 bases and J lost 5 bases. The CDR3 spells CASSLEAGSLETQYF. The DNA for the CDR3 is TGCGCCAGCAGCTTGGAAGCGGGGAGTCTGGAGACCCAGTACTTC.

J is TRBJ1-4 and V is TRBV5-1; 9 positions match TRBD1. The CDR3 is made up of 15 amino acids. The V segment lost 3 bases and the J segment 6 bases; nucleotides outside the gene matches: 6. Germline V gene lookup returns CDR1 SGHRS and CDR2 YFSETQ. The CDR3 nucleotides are TGCGCCAGCAGCTGGGGACAGGGAAGCGATGAAAAACTGTTTTTT. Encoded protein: CASSWGQGSDEKLFF. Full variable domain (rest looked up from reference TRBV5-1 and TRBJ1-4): KAGVTQTPRYLIKTRGQQVTLSCSPISGHRSVSWYQQTPGQGLQFLFEYFSETQRNKGNFPGRFSGRQFSNSRSEMNVSTLELGDSALYLCASSWGQGSDEKLFFGSGTQLSVL.

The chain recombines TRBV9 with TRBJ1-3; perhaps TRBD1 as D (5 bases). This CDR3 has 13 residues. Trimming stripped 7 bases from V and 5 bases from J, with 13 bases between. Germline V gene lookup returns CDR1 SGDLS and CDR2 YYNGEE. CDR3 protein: CASGGGIRNTIYF. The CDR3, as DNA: TGTGCCAGCGGGGGGGGGATTCGAAACACCATATATTTT. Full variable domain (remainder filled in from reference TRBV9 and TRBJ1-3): DSGVTQTPKHLITATGQRVTLRCSPRSGDLSVYWYQQSLDQGLQFLIQYYNGEERAKGNILERFSAQQFPDLHSELNLSSLELGDSALYFCASGGGIRNTIYFGEGSWLTVV.

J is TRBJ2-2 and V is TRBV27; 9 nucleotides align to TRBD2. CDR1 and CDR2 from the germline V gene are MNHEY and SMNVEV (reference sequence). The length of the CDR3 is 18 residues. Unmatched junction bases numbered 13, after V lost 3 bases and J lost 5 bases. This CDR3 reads CASSFGVAGELRTGELFF. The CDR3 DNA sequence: TGTGCCAGCAGTTTCGGGGTAGCGGGAGAACTTCGGACCGGGGAGCTGTTTTTT.

CDR3 in amino acids: CATSRDTPRSYEQYF. CDR3 nucleotide sequence: TGTGCCACCAGCAGAGATACCCCTAGGTCCTACGAGCAGTACTTC. The V and J genes are TRBV15 and TRBJ2-7; D unclear. The CDR3 is 15 residues long. Looked up from germline, CDR1 is LNHNV and CDR2 is YYDKDF (reference sequence). V lost 0 bases to trimming and J lost 1 base, with 10 bases between them.

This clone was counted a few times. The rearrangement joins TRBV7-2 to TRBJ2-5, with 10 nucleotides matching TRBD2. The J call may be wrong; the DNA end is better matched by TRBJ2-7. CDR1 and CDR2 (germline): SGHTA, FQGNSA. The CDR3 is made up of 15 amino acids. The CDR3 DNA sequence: TGTGCCAGCAGCTACCTAGCGGGAGACTCCTACGAGCAGTACTTC. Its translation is CASSYLAGDSYEQYF.

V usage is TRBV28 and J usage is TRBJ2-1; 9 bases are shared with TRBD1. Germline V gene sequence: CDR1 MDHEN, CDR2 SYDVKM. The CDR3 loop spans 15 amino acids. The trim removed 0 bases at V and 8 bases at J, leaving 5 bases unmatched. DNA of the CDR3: TGTGCCAGCAGTTTATGGGGACAGGGTCAAGATGAGCAGTTCTTC. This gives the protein CASSLWGQGQDEQFF.

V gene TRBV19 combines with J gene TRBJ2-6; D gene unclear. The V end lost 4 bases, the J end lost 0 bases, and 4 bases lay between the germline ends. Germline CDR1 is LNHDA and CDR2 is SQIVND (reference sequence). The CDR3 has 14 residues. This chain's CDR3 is CASSRGSGANVLTF. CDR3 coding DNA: TGTGCCAGTAGTAGAGGCTCTGGGGCCAACGTCCTGACTTTC.

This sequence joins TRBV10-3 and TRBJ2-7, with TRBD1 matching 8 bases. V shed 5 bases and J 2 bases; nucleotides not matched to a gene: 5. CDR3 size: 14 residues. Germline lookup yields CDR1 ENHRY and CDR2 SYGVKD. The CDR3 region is CAISRTGQAYEQYF. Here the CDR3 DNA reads TGTGCCATCAGTCGGACAGGGCAAGCCTACGAGCAGTACTTC.

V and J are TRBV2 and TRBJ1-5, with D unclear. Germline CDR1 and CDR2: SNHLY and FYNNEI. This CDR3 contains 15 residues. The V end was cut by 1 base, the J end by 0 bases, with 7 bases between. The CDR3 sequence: CASSEVTASNQPQHF. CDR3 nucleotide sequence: TGTGCCAGCAGTGAAGTTACAGCTAGCAATCAGCCCCAGCATTTT.

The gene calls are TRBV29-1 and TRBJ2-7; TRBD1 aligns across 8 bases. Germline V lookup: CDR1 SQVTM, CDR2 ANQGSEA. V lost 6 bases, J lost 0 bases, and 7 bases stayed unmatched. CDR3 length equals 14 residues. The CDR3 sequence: CSVAGQGHSYEQYF. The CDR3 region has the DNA TGCAGCGTCGCTGGACAGGGTCACTCCTACGAGCAGTACTTC.

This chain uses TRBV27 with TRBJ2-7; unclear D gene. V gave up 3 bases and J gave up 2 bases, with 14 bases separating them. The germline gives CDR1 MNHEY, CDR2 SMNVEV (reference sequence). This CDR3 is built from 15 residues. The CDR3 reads CASSFILGLAYEQYF. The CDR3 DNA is TGTGCCAGCAGTTTCATCCTCGGTCTCGCCTACGAGCAGTACTTC.